The 5 T cell receptor beta chains given below trace back to one sample, sequenced in a study of blood T cell repertoires in COVID-19. TCRdb's table, derived via immunoSEQ multiplex PCR, lists solely in-frame clones and lacks some. The sample consists of 250,000 or so clones, around four fifths of them appearing once. The specimen was PBMCs or T cells enriched from blood (not recorded which). The origin of the receptors is a woman in her forties who had been exposed to COVID-19.

The V gene is TRBV2, the J gene TRBJ1-5; TRBD1 matches at 8 bases. The CDR3 runs to 15 residues. Trimming at V came to 4 bases and at J to 4 bases, leaving 6 bases not matched to a gene. Germline loops: CDR1 SNHLY, CDR2 FYNNEI. The CDR3 loop is CASSGGQGVNQPQHF. CDR3 DNA sequence: TGTGCCAGCAGTGGTGGACAGGGAGTTAATCAGCCCCAGCATTTT.

Only one count was recorded for this clone. The chain couples TRBV3-1 (or the pseudogene TRBV3-2) to TRBJ2-2; D is possibly TRBD2 (6 bases). The CDR3 has 15 residues. The ends were cut back, 8 bases at V and 1 base at J, with 14 bases in the middle. CDR1 is LGHDT and CDR2 is YNNKEL in the germline V gene (reference sequence). This CDR3 reads CASSTPGGNTGELFF. DNA of the CDR3: TGTGCCAGCTCCACCCCCGGGGGGAACACCGGGGAGCTGTTTTTT.

The chain recombines TRBV12-3 or TRBV12-4 with TRBJ2-5, with no clear D. The CDR3 spans 11 residues. Trimming removed 3 bases from V and 7 bases from J, with 6 bases in between. CDR3 nucleotides: TGTGCCAGCAGTTTGGGCCGGACCCAGTACTTC. It is translated as CASSLGRTQYF.

This clone was detected once. The gene calls are TRBV29-1 and TRBJ1-1, with D perhaps matching TRBD1 (6 bases). Germline CDR1 and CDR2: SQVTM and ANQGSEA. V lost 0 bases and J 1 base, leaving 21 bases between the germline ends. The CDR3 runs 18 residues. The CDR3 DNA reads TGCAGCGTTGAAGATGGGGGGGCCCTATGGGGACAGAACACTGAAGCTTTCTTT. Translating gives CSVEDGGALWGQNTEAFF.

The V gene is TRBV6-5, the J gene TRBJ1-2; 9 bases are a match to TRBD1. Germline-derived CDR1 and CDR2 are MNHEY and SVGAGI. Unmatched junction bases numbered 6, after V lost 6 bases and J lost 4 bases. The CDR3 has 14 residues. CDR3 protein: CASRGWDRAYGYTF. The CDR3 DNA reads as TGTGCCAGCAGGGGATGGGACAGGGCCTATGGCTACACCTTC.